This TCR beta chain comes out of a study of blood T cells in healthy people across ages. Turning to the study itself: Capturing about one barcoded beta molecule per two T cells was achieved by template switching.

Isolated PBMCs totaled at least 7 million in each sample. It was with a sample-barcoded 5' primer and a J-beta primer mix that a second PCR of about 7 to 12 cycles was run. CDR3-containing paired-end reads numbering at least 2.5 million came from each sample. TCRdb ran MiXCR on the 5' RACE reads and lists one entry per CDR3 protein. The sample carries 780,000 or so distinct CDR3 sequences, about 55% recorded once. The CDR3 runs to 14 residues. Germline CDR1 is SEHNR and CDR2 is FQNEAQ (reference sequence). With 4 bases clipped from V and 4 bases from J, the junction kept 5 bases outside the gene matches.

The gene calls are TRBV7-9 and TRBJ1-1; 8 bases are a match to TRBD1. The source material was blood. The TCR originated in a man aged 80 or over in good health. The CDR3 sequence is CASSSSGTGTEAFF. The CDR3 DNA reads TGTGCCAGCAGCTCCTCCGGGACAGGCACTGAAGCTTTCTTT.